This paragraph covers one T cell receptor (beta chain) sequence. This clonotype was observed a handful of times. Its specific antigen is unknown. Base-call qualities are not available, and no considerably larger clone is one nucleotide away. The reads were generated on an Illumina HiSeq 1500. TCRdb applied fastp at Q25 and MiXCR to the public reads, then kept only in-frame beta chains. Identical CDR3 protein sequences are pooled into one entry, listed with their most common genes and DNA. For this sample the table gives hundreds of thousands of distinct CDR3 sequences, of which 24% were detected only once. The leading ten clones occupy 7.5% to 9% of the sample. This sample is part of a study of T cell repertoires in cytomegalovirus infection (dated 2019 in TCRdb). Looking at the study overall: The HLA type of each donor mattered for the analysis, because public TCR beta signatures pointed to carriage of CMV infection along with the matching HLA type.

What the authors observed across the whole study: In the ex vivo response, HLA-C-restricted CMV-specific TCR beta clonotypes were dominant, and in two of eight donors the single most frequent clonotype came from this HLA-C-restricted group. Carriers of CMV infection plus the relevant HLA type were discriminated by the cumulative frequency of public TCR beta family members in the study cohort and in an independent roughly 380-donor cohort.

The clonotype comes from a human donor in good health (CMV status not recorded). Some clones in this sample may be carry-over from other donors' samples. Specimen: CD8+ T cells from PBMCs.

The nucleotide sequence reads as follows: TGTGCCAGCAGCGTCGAAGGGTGGTCTGAAGCTTTCTTT. Its protein reads: CASSVEGWSEAFF. Rearrangement joined TRBV9 to TRBJ1-1; too little of a D gene remains to name it. Including cysteine and phenylalanine, the CDR3 has 13 amino acids. Only the CDR3 portion is preserved as DNA: 39 bases, with reading frame beginning at the first base. Relative to germline, V is 2 bases shorter and J is 6 bases shorter, with 11 bases between their ends. The germline V gene encodes CDR1 SGDLS and CDR2 YYNGEE.